These 19 T cell receptor beta chains originate from one sample sequenced in a study of T-cell reconstitution after alpha-beta-depleted transplantation in children. Preparation of the TCRbeta library used unique molecular identifiers. TCRdb redid the calling of the PCR reads with MiXCR, one entry per CDR3 protein. The sample lists about 610,000 distinct CDR3 sequences, over 9.5% occurring once. The source was PBMCs from the stem cell graft donor, collected from the stem cell graft. These receptors were obtained from a human donor who donated a stem cell graft to a child with acute myeloid leukemia.

This clonotype was detected many times. V gene TRBV12-3 or TRBV12-4 combines with J gene TRBJ2-3; D is uncertain. Deletions cut 5 bases from V and 1 base from J, with 7 bases between. This CDR3 region has 13 residues. This CDR3 is CASSRMGTDTQYF. CDR3 nucleotides: TGTGCCAGCAGTCGAATGGGCACAGATACGCAGTATTTT.

The chain has TRBV11-2 and TRBJ2-7, with TRBD2 matching 7 bases. Germline assignment: CDR1 SGHAT and CDR2 FQNNGV. The CDR3 spans 15 residues. V was pared by 5 bases and J by 0 bases, with 7 bases of the junction left unmatched. The CDR3 protein is CASSPRDYLSYEQYF. CDR3 nucleotides: TGTGCCAGCAGCCCCCGGGACTACCTCTCCTACGAGCAGTACTTC.

This clonotype was found a few times. The gene calls are TRBV7-9 and TRBJ2-7; 9 nucleotides match TRBD2. V shed 4 bases, J shed 3 bases, and the junction held 7 bases outside the gene matches. The CDR3 loop spans 15 amino acids. The germline V gene encodes CDR1 SEHNR and CDR2 FQNEAQ (reference sequence). In nucleotides, the CDR3 is TGTGCCAGCAGCTCCTTAGCGGGAGCCTACTACGAGCAGTACTTC. Translating gives CASSSLAGAYYEQYF.

This chain links TRBV19 with TRBJ2-1, with 7 positions matching TRBD1. This CDR3 is 15 amino acids long. Trimming cost V 4 bases and J 7 bases; bases outside gene matches: 10. Looked up from germline, CDR1 is LNHDA and CDR2 is SQIVND (reference sequence). The DNA of the CDR3 is TGTGCCAGTAGTACCCGACAGGGTCTGGGGAATGAGCAGTTCTTC. Protein: CASSTRQGLGNEQFF.

The chain combines TRBV5-5 with TRBJ1-3; 8 bases are shared with TRBD1. V lost 4 bases to trimming and J lost 4 bases; unmatched junction nucleotides: 4. Germline CDR1 is SGHKS and CDR2 is YYEKEE (reference sequence). This CDR3 comprises 14 residues. The CDR3 region is CASSEWTGGNTIYF. As DNA, the CDR3 is TGTGCCAGCAGCGAATGGACAGGGGGAAACACCATATATTTT.

The chain employs TRBV6-1 and TRBJ2-7, with a tentative D call TRBD1 (7 bases). Germline loops: CDR1 MNHNS, CDR2 SASEGT. The V and J ends lost 8 bases and 6 bases respectively, with 20 bases between them. The CDR3 is made up of 14 amino acids. CDR3 region: CASGRQGGWLEQYF. DNA for the CDR3: TGTGCCAGCGGACGCCAGGGGGGTTGGCTCGAGCAGTACTTC.

This clonotype appeared a few times. The chain combines TRBV7-9 with TRBJ1-5, with unresolved D. Trimming removed 4 bases from V and 6 bases from J, with 10 bases in between. The CDR3 sequence is 13 residues long. CDR1 SEHNR and CDR2 FQNEAQ come from the germline V gene (reference sequence). CDR3 in DNA: TGTGCCAGCAGCTCTTACATGGGTCAGCCCCAGCATTTT. It yields the protein CASSSYMGQPQHF.

The chain couples TRBV3-1 to TRBJ2-4; D remains ambiguous. This CDR3 has 12 amino acids. Trimming left V 7 bases short and J 2 bases short, with 6 bases between. Germline V gene lookup returns CDR1 LGHDT and CDR2 YNNKEL (reference sequence). The CDR3 nucleotides read TGTGCCAGCAAGGATTCCAAAAACATTCAGTACTTC. Its protein is CASKDSKNIQYF.

This clonotype was counted a few times. V is TRBV10-3 and J is TRBJ2-1; perhaps TRBD2 as D (5 bases). This CDR3 is 13 amino acids long. V gave up 7 bases and J gave up 6 bases, with 13 bases separating them. CDR1 is ENHRY and CDR2 is SYGVKD in the germline V gene. CDR3 nucleotides: TGTGCCATCATCGCGACTATCCCCAATGAGCAGTTCTTC. This codes for CAIIATIPNEQFF.

At least ten counts were recorded for this clonotype. The chain employs TRBV20-1 and TRBJ1-4; no definite D call. This CDR3 spans 13 amino acids. Germline-derived CDR1 and CDR2 are DFQATT and SNEGSKA (reference sequence). Trimming stripped 1 base from V and 7 bases from J, with 10 bases between. This chain's CDR3 is CSARAQPVEKLFF. CDR3 bases: TGCAGTGCTAGAGCACAGCCTGTTGAAAAACTGTTTTTT.

The chain combines TRBV12-3 or TRBV12-4 with TRBJ2-1; 7 bases line up with TRBD2. J was trimmed by 1 base and V by 8 bases; bases with no gene match: 14. CDR3 length: 17 residues. The CDR3 region has the DNA TGTGCCAGCGTCCCCCGGGGGAGGGGTCGGTCCTACAATGAGCAGTTCTTC. Translating it yields CASVPRGRGRSYNEQFF.

This clonotype was counted only a few times. The rearrangement uses TRBV29-1 and TRBJ2-1, with 10 bases that match TRBD2. The length of the CDR3 is 16 residues. CDR1 and CDR2 (germline): SQVTM, ANQGSEA. The trim removed 7 bases at V and 3 bases at J, leaving 12 bases unmatched. The DNA for the CDR3 is TGCAGCGCCCTATCGTTAGCGGGAGGCCTCTACAATGAGCAGTTCTTC. Encoded protein: CSALSLAGGLYNEQFF.

The genes are TRBV6-5 and TRBJ2-7; 10 bases line up with TRBD2. After removal of 2 bases from V and 0 bases from J, the junction contained 4 bases not matched to a gene. The CDR3 is 16 residues long. In germline, CDR1 is MNHEY, CDR2 SVGAGI. CDR3: CASSYIRTSGSYEQYF. CDR3 sequence (DNA): TGTGCCAGCAGTTACATCAGGACTAGCGGCTCCTACGAGCAGTACTTC.

The J gene is TRBJ2-1, the V gene TRBV11-2, with TRBD1 matching 8 bases. J was trimmed by 5 bases and V by 4 bases; bases with no gene match: 4. The CDR3 runs to 14 residues. The V gene's germline CDR1 is SGHAT and CDR2 FQNNGV. As DNA, the CDR3 is TGTGCCAGCAGCTCTCAGGGGGCAAACAATGAGCAGTTCTTC. Translating it yields CASSSQGANNEQFF.

This clonotype was seen only a few times. The CDR3 DNA reads TGTGCCAGCACCCTAGGCGCAACTAGCACAGATACGCAGTATTTT. It yields the protein CASTLGATSTDTQYF. The gene calls are TRBV7-2 and TRBJ2-3, with D unclear. The CDR3 is made up of 15 amino acids. V lost 7 bases and J 0 bases, leaving 14 bases between the germline ends. Per germline, CDR1 SGHTA and CDR2 FQGNSA.

Written as DNA, the CDR3 is TGTGCCAGCAGCGTAGGCAGTGGCCCTTGGTACTTC. Amino acids: CASSVGSGPWYF. The J gene is TRBJ2-4, the V gene TRBV9; no firm D call. V was pared by 0 bases and J by 15 bases, with 13 bases between. CDR3 length equals 12 residues. Germline CDR1 SGDLS, CDR2 YYNGEE.

This clonotype was picked up many times. V and J are TRBV29-1 and TRBJ2-7; either TRBD1 or TRBD2 may fit D (5 bases each). Germline-derived CDR1 and CDR2 are SQVTM and ANQGSEA. The CDR3 length is 12 residues. V dropped 7 bases and J dropped 5 bases, with 15 bases sitting between them. The CDR3 DNA reads TGCAGCGCCCTGGGAATGGGGGACGAGCAGTACTTC. Residues: CSALGMGDEQYF.

CDR3 region: CASQVAGGPLTGELFF. As DNA, the CDR3 is TGTGCCTCCCAGGTAGCGGGAGGGCCCTTGACCGGGGAGCTGTTTTTT. The chain combines TRBV7-9 with TRBJ2-2; 11 bases map to TRBD2. Unmatched junction bases numbered 13, after V lost 11 bases and J lost 5 bases. Per the germline V gene, CDR1 is SEHNR and CDR2 is FQNEAQ (reference sequence). The CDR3 covers 16 residues.

This clonotype has a handful of counts. The gene calls are TRBV7-3 and TRBJ2-7; D is perhaps TRBD1 or TRBD2 (5 bases each). V dropped 5 bases and J dropped 3 bases, with 17 bases sitting between them. Germline-derived CDR1 and CDR2 are SGHTA and FQGTGA. The CDR3 loop spans 15 amino acids. The CDR3 loop is CASSLLGDPFYEQYF. CDR3 in DNA: TGTGCCAGCAGCCTTTTGGGGGACCCATTCTACGAGCAGTACTTC.